The rows below give T cell receptor beta chains drawn from one sample of a study of tumour-infiltrating T cells in Burkitt lymphoma. Data came from immunoSEQ multiplex PCR; TCRdb stores just in-frame clones and leaves some out. The table lists about 5,600 clones, less than 20% of them singletons, with roughly 13% in the top ten. The source material was tumor tissue. The receptors were gathered from a human donor with diffuse large B-cell lymphoma. Each CDR3 is given with its conserved first and last residue. D genes are given only for firm matches. Not every row has a clone size; where given, it reads once, few, many or a size class.

clone size,D gene,V gene,J gene,CDR3 DNA,CDR3 protein
NA,TRBD1,TRBV7-9,TRBJ2-2,TGTGCCAGCAGCCTTGGACAGGTTAGCACCGGGGAGCTGTTTTTT,CASSLGQVSTGELFF
few,TRBD2,TRBV5-1,TRBJ2-7,TGCGCCAGCAGCCCCGGGACTAGCGGAGTCTACGAGCAGTACTTC,CASSPGTSGVYEQYF
NA,NA,TRBV5-6,TRBJ2-2,TGTGCCAGCAGCCCGGGACCGAGCCACTCCGGGGAGCTGTTTTTT,CASSPGPSHSGELFF
NA,NA,TRBV5-1,TRBJ1-5,TGCGCCAGCAGCTTTGGATCAGGGGATCAGCCCCAGCATTTT,CASSFGSGDQPQHF
few,NA,TRBV5-1,TRBJ1-4,TGCGCCAGCAGCTTGGAAGGCAGCCTTAATGAAAAACTGTTTTTT,CASSLEGSLNEKLFF
few,NA,TRBV6-5,TRBJ2-2,TGTGCCAGCATTGGACTCCTGAGGACCGGGGAGCTGTTTTTT,CASIGLLRTGELFF
few,NA,TRBV7-2,TRBJ2-7,TGTGCCAGCAGCCTTCAGGTTTCCTACGAGCAGTACTTC,CASSLQVSYEQYF
NA,NA,TRBV5-4,TRBJ2-7,TGTGCCAGCAGCTTGGTAGGGCAGAACGAGCAGTACTTC,CASSLVGQNEQYF
few,NA,TRBV7-3,TRBJ2-1,TGTGCCAGCAGCTTAACAGGTATTCCTGAGCAGTTCTTC,CASSLTGIPEQFF
few,TRBD2,TRBV7-2,TRBJ2-5,TGTGCCAGCAGCTCCCGGACTAGTAGGAAAGAGACCCAGTACTTC,CASSSRTSRKETQYF
NA,TRBD2,TRBV7-2,TRBJ2-3,TGTGCCGGAAGACTAGCGGGAGGGACAGATACGCAGTATTTT,CAGRLAGGTDTQYF
few,TRBD2,TRBV18,TRBJ2-1,TGTGCCAGCTCACCACCGGAAATAGCGGGAGTGGGTGAGCAGTTCTTC,CASSPPEIAGVGEQFF
NA,NA,TRBV27,TRBJ2-1,TGTGCCAGCAGGCCGGCCCATCCAGCCTACAATGAGCAGTTCTTC,CASRPAHPAYNEQFF
NA,TRBD1,TRBV7-2,TRBJ2-2,TGTGCCAGCAGCTTAGCAGGGGGCGCGAACACCGGGGAGCTGTTTTTT,CASSLAGGANTGELFF
few,NA,TRBV5-4,TRBJ2-1,TGTGCCAGCAGCCATGGACAGTTCGGCAATGAGCAGTTCTTC,CASSHGQFGNEQFF
few,TRBD2,TRBV11-2,TRBJ2-2,TGTGCCAGCAGCCAAAGGACTAGCAGTAGGAACACCGGGGAGCTGTTTTTT,CASSQRTSSRNTGELFF